The 25 T cell receptor beta chains below come from one sample, sequenced in a study of memory CD4+ T cells and cytomegalovirus serostatus. Only in-frame clones appear in the TCRdb table, and some are missing; sequencing was by immunoSEQ multiplex PCR. In the table there are about 64,000 clones, around 77% of which are singletons. The sort gate was single viable CD3+CD4+CD8-CD45RO+ cells for memory CD4+ T cells. The sequencing sample was made of memory CD4+ T cells from blood. These receptors all come from an adult in good health and CMV-seronegative.

By sample fraction, this clone is medium-sized (0.01 to 0.1%). The chain employs TRBV14 and TRBJ1-1; D gene ambiguous. This CDR3 is built from 14 residues. Germline V gives CDR1 SGHDN, CDR2 FVKESK. Trimming removed 2 bases from V and 0 bases from J, with 7 bases in between. The CDR3 DNA follows: TGTGCCAGCAGCCAACAGAGTTTGAACACTGAAGCTTTCTTT. It is translated as CASSQQSLNTEAFF.

Here the CDR3 reads CASSHLRGDTQYF. The CDR3 DNA follows: TGTGCCAGCAGCCACTTACGCGGGGATACGCAGTATTTT. The rearrangement joins TRBV11-2 to TRBJ2-3, with TRBD2 as a possible D gene (5 bases). Germline V CDR1 and CDR2: SGHAT, FQNNGV. V was pared by 5 bases and J by 6 bases, with 12 bases between. CDR3 size: 13 residues.

The chain couples TRBV2 to TRBJ1-2, with unresolved D. Germline values: CDR1 SNHLY, CDR2 FYNNEI. V was shortened by 4 bases and J by 0 bases, with 6 bases between the two germline ends. The CDR3 consists of 13 residues. In DNA, the CDR3 is TGTGCCAGCAGTGCCGGTACTAACTATGGCTACACCTTC. It codes for CASSAGTNYGYTF.

The gene calls are TRBV11-2 and TRBJ1-2; D is undetermined. Trimming took 1 base from V and 0 from J, leaving 9 bases between them. Germline-derived CDR1 and CDR2 are SGHAT and FQNNGV. This CDR3 contains 15 residues. The CDR3 DNA is TGTGCCAGCAGCTTAGCGGACGGAGCTAACTATGGCTACACCTTC. Translating it yields CASSLADGANYGYTF.

V usage is TRBV5-1 and J usage is TRBJ2-3; D is ambiguous. The CDR3 extends over 15 amino acids. Germline lookup yields CDR1 SGHRS and CDR2 YFSETQ. Trimming left V 4 bases short and J 0 bases short, with 12 bases between. The CDR3 loop is CASSASPGSTDTQYF. As DNA, the CDR3 is TGCGCCAGCAGCGCCTCCCCCGGCAGCACAGATACGCAGTATTTT.

The chain employs TRBV18 and TRBJ1-2, with 8 bases aligning to TRBD1. V lost 1 base, J lost 4 bases, and 5 bases stayed unmatched. The CDR3 has 15 residues. Germline V CDR1 and CDR2: KGHSH, LQKENI. The CDR3 protein is CASSPQGQEGYGYTF. In nucleotides, the CDR3 is TGTGCCAGCTCACCACAGGGACAGGAGGGCTATGGCTACACCTTC.

The chain uses TRBV9 and TRBJ1-5; 7 positions agree with TRBD1. This CDR3 has 15 residues. V was clipped by 2 bases and J by 3 bases; unmatched bases: 5. Germline V CDR1 and CDR2: SGDLS, YYNGEE. The CDR3 reads CASSVRDSHNQPQHF. CDR3 nucleotides: TGTGCCAGCAGCGTCAGGGACAGCCACAATCAGCCCCAGCATTTT. The whole variable domain, filled in from reference TRBV9 and TRBJ1-5, reads DSGVTQTPKHLITATGQRVTLRCSPRSGDLSVYWYQQSLDQGLQFLIQYYNGEERAKGNILERFSAQQFPDLHSELNLSSLELGDSALYFCASSVRDSHNQPQHFGDGTRLSIL.

The chain combines TRBV7-9 with TRBJ1-1, with D unresolved. The germline V and J ends were trimmed by 5 bases and 5 bases, with 12 bases remaining between them. The CDR3 extends over 13 amino acids. Germline CDR1 and CDR2: SEHNR and FQNEAQ (reference sequence). Here the CDR3 reads CASSEGSGTEAFF. CDR3 sequence (DNA): TGTGCCAGCAGCGAGGGTAGTGGGACTGAAGCTTTCTTT.

V is TRBV18 and J is TRBJ1-3; 8 positions match TRBD1. Germline CDR1 KGHSH, CDR2 LQKENI. CDR3 length: 15 residues. V gave up 8 bases and J gave up 0 bases; unmatched junction bases: 6. The CDR3: CASAIQGGSGNTIYF. As DNA, the CDR3 is TGTGCCAGCGCTATACAGGGGGGCTCTGGAAACACCATATATTTT.

This rearrangement joins TRBV7-2 to TRBJ2-5; 9 bases are shared with TRBD2. V lost 3 bases, J lost 3 bases, and 8 bases stayed unmatched. The germline CDR1 and CDR2 sequences are SGHTA and FQGNSA. The CDR3 covers 16 residues. The CDR3 nucleotides read TGTGCCAGCAGCTTTGGAGTAGCGGGGGCTAAAGAGACCCAGTACTTC. It translates to CASSFGVAGAKETQYF.

This clone was seen more than once but under ten times. The chain is built from TRBV2 and TRBJ1-2, with unresolved D. The CDR3 runs to 13 residues. V was cut by 10 bases and J by 4 bases, with 16 bases left in between. CDR1 and CDR2 (germline): SNHLY, FYNNEI. As DNA, the CDR3 is TGTGCCACCAAGGCCTCAGAAGGCTATGGCTACACCTTC. This gives the protein CATKASEGYGYTF.

The chain has TRBV10-3 and TRBJ1-1, with D unresolved. There are 13 residues in the CDR3. Trimming took off 6 bases at V and 5 bases at J, with 13 bases between the two ends. The germline gives CDR1 ENHRY, CDR2 SYGVKD. The CDR3 spells CAIRMPVGTEAFF. The CDR3 bases are TGTGCCATCAGAATGCCAGTGGGGACTGAAGCTTTCTTT.

The chain carries TRBV19 and TRBJ1-4, with 8 nucleotides matching TRBD1. Germline V gene lookup returns CDR1 LNHDA and CDR2 SQIVND (reference sequence). The CDR3 totals 15 residues. V dropped 1 base and J dropped 5; count of bases not matched to a gene: 3. The CDR3 reads CASSIGGTGNEKLFF. The CDR3 DNA follows: TGTGCCAGTAGTATAGGCGGGACAGGAAATGAAAAACTGTTTTTT.

V usage is TRBV7-9 and J usage is TRBJ2-6, with 9 bases matching TRBD1. CDR3 length equals 16 residues. Germline V gene data show CDR1 as SEHNR and CDR2 as FQNEAQ (reference sequence). After removal of 1 base from V and 2 bases from J, the junction contained 0 bases not matched to a gene. CDR3 in amino acids: CASSLGDRAGANVLTF. CDR3 bases: TGTGCCAGCAGCTTAGGGGACAGGGCTGGGGCCAACGTCCTGACTTTC.

The chain combines TRBV2 with TRBJ1-2; D gene uncertain. The V and J ends lost 2 bases and 4 bases respectively, with 8 bases between them. Germline loops: CDR1 SNHLY, CDR2 FYNNEI. The CDR3 is made up of 13 amino acids. The CDR3 nucleotides are TGTGCCAGCAGTGAAACGTGGGGCTATGGCTACACCTTC. This translates into CASSETWGYGYTF.

This sequence joins TRBV11-1 and TRBJ2-2; a possible D gene is TRBD1 (7 bases). CDR1 is SGHAT and CDR2 is FQDESV in the germline V gene (reference sequence). This CDR3 has 15 amino acids. The V end lost 3 bases, the J end lost 6 bases, and 14 bases lay between the germline ends. CDR3 DNA: TGTGCCAGCAGCTTGGAGGGGGCAGGAGCCGGGGAGCTGTTTTTT. Its protein is CASSLEGAGAGELFF.

As DNA, the CDR3 is TGTGCCAGCTTGGCGGGAGTCTTGCCCGGGGAGCTGTTTTTT. This gives the protein CASLAGVLPGELFF. The V gene is TRBV11-2, the J gene TRBJ2-2, with 7 bases identical to TRBD2. Germline values: CDR1 SGHAT, CDR2 FQNNGV. Unmatched junction bases numbered 9, after V lost 8 bases and J lost 6 bases. The length of the CDR3 is 14 residues.

This clone was seen a single time. This chain uses TRBV19 with TRBJ2-1; D ambiguous. V lost 3 bases and J 0 bases, leaving 6 bases between the germline ends. Germline CDR1 is LNHDA and CDR2 is SQIVND (reference sequence). This CDR3 has 14 residues. The CDR3 reads CASSMGLSYNEQFF. In nucleotides, the CDR3 is TGTGCCAGTAGTATGGGTCTCTCCTACAATGAGCAGTTCTTC.

The rearrangement uses TRBV6-1 and TRBJ2-1, with 8 bases that match TRBD1. The CDR3 spans 16 residues. From germline, CDR1 is MNHNS and CDR2 SASEGT. Trimming cost V 3 bases and J 9 bases; bases outside gene matches: 13. CDR3 sequence (DNA): TGTGCCAGCAGTGACCGACAGGGGTCGGGTAATTTTGAGCAGTTCTTC. Its translation is CASSDRQGSGNFEQFF.

The chain combines TRBV7-9 with TRBJ2-1; D remains ambiguous. Per germline, CDR1 SEHNR and CDR2 FQNEAQ (reference sequence). Trimming took off 1 base at V and 0 bases at J, with 13 bases between the two ends. This CDR3 contains 17 residues. The CDR3: CASSLVSGFGSYNEQFF. In DNA form, the CDR3 reads TGTGCCAGCAGCTTAGTAAGTGGATTTGGCTCCTACAATGAGCAGTTCTTC.

The CDR3 DNA is TGTGCCAGCAGCTTTGTTGAGACCCAGTACTTC. It encodes CASSFVETQYF. The V gene is TRBV11-2, the J gene TRBJ2-5; D remains ambiguous. Looked up from germline, CDR1 is SGHAT and CDR2 is FQNNGV. V was trimmed by 3 bases and J by 5 bases, leaving 4 bases between them. The CDR3 has 11 amino acids.

V is TRBV2 and J is TRBJ1-1, with D unresolved. Germline loops: CDR1 SNHLY, CDR2 FYNNEI. The V gene lost 1 base and the J gene lost 5 bases, with 17 bases spanning the gap. The CDR3 consists of 16 residues. The CDR3 loop reads CASSEVGPWEGTEAFF. The CDR3 DNA follows: TGTGCCAGCAGTGAAGTCGGACCGTGGGAAGGGACTGAAGCTTTCTTT.

In DNA, the CDR3 is TGCGCCAGCACCTTAGAGGGGTCGAACACCGGGGAGCTGTTTTTT. As protein: CASTLEGSNTGELFF. The V and J genes are TRBV5-1 and TRBJ2-2; either TRBD1 or TRBD2 may supply D (5 bases each). Between the trimmed V and J ends, which lost 6 bases and 0 bases, there was a span of 12 bases. The CDR3 runs to 15 residues. CDR1 SGHRS and CDR2 YFSETQ come from the germline V gene.

This clone was seen more than once but under ten times. The V call is TRBV12-5, the J call TRBJ2-2, with 10 bases that match TRBD2. This CDR3 is 17 amino acids long. CDR1 is LGHNT, CDR2 FRNRAP, per germline. Trimming at V came to 1 base and at J to 4 bases, leaving 6 bases not matched to a gene. CDR3 in amino acids: CASGLASGGAGTGELFF. In DNA form, the CDR3 reads TGTGCTAGTGGTTTGGCCAGCGGGGGGGCCGGCACCGGGGAGCTGTTTTTT.

The chain links TRBV2 to TRBJ2-2; possible D gene TRBD1, 7 bases. V was clipped by 4 bases and J by 6 bases, with 18 bases between them. Germline loops: CDR1 SNHLY, CDR2 FYNNEI. The CDR3 runs to 16 residues. CDR3 nucleotides: TGTGCCAGCAGTGGTGAAGGGGGCGGAGGGGCCGGGGAGCTGTTTTTT. Protein sequence: CASSGEGGGGAGELFF.